A single sample gave rise to the 3 T cell receptor beta chains below, sequenced in a study of T cell responses to AZD1222 COVID-19 vaccine. Profiling relied on immunoSEQ multiplex PCR, and the TCRdb table lists in-frame clones only, not all of them. The top ten clones hold roughly 9.1% of a sample with about 120,000 clones, 80% to 90% of them seen once. The sample was peripheral blood, taken on day 0 of AZD1222 vaccination. The receptor source for this set is an adult in good health.

The chain has TRBV5-5 and TRBJ1-6; D gene unclear. V was trimmed by 2 bases and J by 5 bases, leaving 11 bases between them. The CDR3 sequence is 15 residues long. Germline CDR1 SGHKS, CDR2 YYEKEE (reference sequence). CDR3 in DNA: TGTGCCAGCAGCTTCGCGGACGACAATAATTCACCCCTCCACTTT. The encoded protein is CASSFADDNNSPLHF.

The rearrangement joins TRBV5-1 to TRBJ1-1, with D uncertain. The CDR3 is made up of 14 amino acids. V dropped 0 bases and J dropped 0 bases, with 6 bases sitting between them. The germline V gene encodes CDR1 SGHRS and CDR2 YFSETQ. The CDR3 sequence: CASSLDDLNTEAFF. The CDR3 DNA reads TGCGCCAGCAGCTTGGACGACCTGAACACTGAAGCTTTCTTT. Combining the CDR3 with reference TRBV5-1 and TRBJ1-1 gives the whole variable domain KAGVTQTPRYLIKTRGQQVTLSCSPISGHRSVSWYQQTPGQGLQFLFEYFSETQRNKGNFPGRFSGRQFSNSRSEMNVSTLELGDSALYLCASSLDDLNTEAFFGQGTRLTVV.

The gene calls are TRBV5-1 and TRBJ1-1; 8 nucleotides align to TRBD1. Unmatched junction bases numbered 6, after V lost 4 bases and J lost 10 bases. This CDR3 is built from 12 residues. Germline-derived CDR1 and CDR2 are SGHRS and YFSETQ. CDR3 sequence (DNA): TGCGCCAGCAGCACCACAGGGGGGGTAGCTTTCTTT. Translation: CASSTTGGVAFF.